This T cell receptor (beta chain) was recorded in a study of molecular identifiers for immune sequencing clone quantification. The wider study: RNA, taken in replicates from roughly 21,000 or 96,000 naive CD8 cells, was split five ways, with four sequenced. Broader study findings: Reportedly, one cell's Jurkat TCR RNA was detected within 1,100,000 naive CD8 cells.

This CDR3 spans 15 amino acids. V lost 6 bases to trimming and J lost 4 bases; unmatched junction nucleotides: 8. Germline V gene sequence: CDR1 SEHNR, CDR2 FQNEAQ (reference sequence). Sorted inputs of about 17,000 to 1,100,000 cells, with 10%, 30% or 50% RNA, yielded naive CD8 libraries. In this sample, this clonotype turned up many times. Antigen unknown. Generation of bulk TCR libraries relied on previously described methods and listed TCR primers. TCRdb called the PCR reads again in MiXCR, with one record for every CDR3 protein. The data contain 600,000 to 650,000 distinct CDR3 sequences, just under 20% of them singletons.

The V gene is TRBV7-9, the J gene TRBJ2-3; 9 nucleotides agree with TRBD2. Sequenced input: naive CD8+ T cells from blood, with Jurkat cell RNA spiked in. Documented subset: FACS-sorted CD8+CD4-CCR7+CD45RA+ naive T cells. The source of this sequence is a human donor in good health. Some libraries in this study had Jurkat cell RNA spiked in. CDR3 region: CASRSSGSLADTQYF. CDR3 sequence (DNA): TGTGCCAGCAGGAGTAGCGGGAGTTTGGCAGATACGCAGTATTTT.